A selection of T cell receptor beta chains follows, all from one sample in a study of T cell responses to AZD1222 COVID-19 vaccine. Clones were read by immunoSEQ multiplex PCR, and TCRdb kept only the in-frame ones, dropping some. The sample consists of roughly 100,000 clones, 75% to 90% of them appearing once. The sample here was peripheral blood, taken on day 0 of AZD1222 vaccination. The receptors were gathered from an adult in good health. CDR3s include the opening cysteine and the closing phenylalanine or tryptophan. A D gene is named only where the DNA matches it firmly. Some rows mark clone size as missing; the rest say once, few, many or name a class of expanded clone.

d_call,v_call,clone_size,j_call,cdr3_aa,cdr3_nt
NA,TRBV7-8,NA,TRBJ2-2,CASSLGRAGELFF,TGTGCCAGCAGCTTAGGGCGGGCCGGGGAGCTGTTTTTT
NA,TRBV12-3/TRBV12-4,NA,TRBJ1-1,CASTLRVNTEAFF,TGTGCCAGCACCCTCAGAGTGAACACTGAAGCTTTCTTT
NA,TRBV7-7,NA,TRBJ2-3,CASSPSTVADTQYF,TGTGCCAGCAGCCCCTCAACGGTCGCAGATACGCAGTATTTT
NA,TRBV3-1/TRBV3-2,few,TRBJ1-1,CASSLSDSLTEAFF,TGTGCCAGCAGCCTTTCGGACAGCCTAACTGAAGCTTTCTTT
TRBD1,TRBV29-1,NA,TRBJ1-2,CSVEVVAGGYGYTF,TGCAGCGTTGAAGTAGTCGCAGGGGGGTATGGCTACACCTTC
TRBD1,TRBV6-5,NA,TRBJ2-7,CASSSPGQGSYEQYF,TGTGCCAGCAGTTCTCCGGGACAGGGATCCTACGAGCAGTACTTC
NA,TRBV28,NA,TRBJ2-1,CASSLLNNEQFF,TGTGCCAGCAGTTTACTTAACAATGAGCAGTTCTTC
NA,TRBV19,NA,TRBJ1-3,CASSLQDSGNTIYF,TGTGCCAGTAGCCTACAGGATTCTGGAAACACCATATATTTT
NA,TRBV27,NA,TRBJ2-1,CASSSLQGRLRNEQFF,TGTGCCAGCAGTTCACTTCAGGGGCGCTTGCGTAATGAGCAGTTCTTC
NA,TRBV28,few,TRBJ2-5,CASSLGWTTKGAVYQETQYF,TGTGCCAGCAGTTTGGGGTGGACAACTAAGGGAGCCGTATATCAAGAGACCCAGTACTTC
TRBD1,TRBV5-5,NA,TRBJ2-7,CASSFLDRRYEQYF,TGTGCCAGCAGCTTTTTGGACAGGCGGTACGAGCAGTACTTC
NA,TRBV11-2,NA,TRBJ2-5,CASSLRDGQETQYF,TGTGCCAGCAGCTTAAGGGACGGACAAGAGACCCAGTACTTC
NA,TRBV15,NA,TRBJ2-5,CATSRDQGRETQYF,TGTGCCACCAGCAGAGATCAGGGCCGGGAGACCCAGTACTTC
TRBD1,TRBV7-9,few,TRBJ2-2,CASSLGQGRDGELFF,TGTGCCAGCAGCCTCGGACAGGGGAGGGATGGGGAGCTGTTTTTT
NA,TRBV7-9,once,TRBJ1-1,CASSLGGPNTEAFF,TGTGCCAGCAGCTTAGGGGGACCCAACACTGAAGCTTTCTTT
NA,TRBV3-1/TRBV3-2,NA,TRBJ1-4,CASREAGATNEKLFF,TGTGCCAGCAGGGAGGCGGGGGCAACTAATGAAAAACTGTTTTTT
TRBD2,TRBV6-1,NA,TRBJ2-3,CASSEALFAGGSLDTQYF,TGTGCCAGCAGTGAAGCGCTTTTCGCGGGCGGGAGTCTAGATACGCAGTATTTT
NA,TRBV10-2,NA,TRBJ1-1,CASSATQATEAFF,TGCGCCAGCAGTGCAACCCAGGCCACTGAAGCTTTCTTT
NA,TRBV12-3/TRBV12-4,NA,TRBJ2-1,CASAGSTGPEFF,TGTGCCAGCGCCGGATCCACCGGGCCGGAGTTCTTC
TRBD1,TRBV20-1,NA,TRBJ2-7,CSASSRQGIPYEQYF,TGCAGTGCTAGTTCCCGACAGGGCATCCCCTACGAGCAGTACTTC
TRBD1,TRBV7-3,NA,TRBJ2-3,CASSPDRISTDTQYF,TGTGCCAGCAGCCCGGACAGGATAAGCACAGATACGCAGTATTTT
NA,TRBV5-4,once,TRBJ1-1,CASSLEVNTEAFF,TGTGCCAGCAGCTTGGAGGTGAACACTGAAGCTTTCTTT